Following are 11 T cell receptor beta chains from one sample sequenced in a study of early T cells in non-severe SARS-CoV-2 infection. TCRdb itself ran the 5' RACE reads through MiXCR, one entry per CDR3 protein. Here the sample spans over 80,000 distinct CDR3 sequences, more than 13% being singletons. Sequenced material: whole blood. These receptors were collected from an adult who was a healthcare worker with PCR-confirmed SARS-CoV-2 infection or an uninfected control (not recorded which).

CDR3 region: CASSPRRVDGTDTQYF. The CDR3 DNA follows: TGTGCCAGCAGCCCACGACGCGTGGATGGAACAGATACGCAGTATTTT. The V gene is TRBV3-1, the J gene TRBJ2-3; D not certain. CDR1 is LGHDT, CDR2 YNNKEL, per germline (reference sequence). This CDR3 is built from 16 residues. The V gene lost 4 bases and the J gene lost 3 bases, with 17 bases spanning the gap.

V is TRBV28 and J is TRBJ1-2, with 7 positions matching TRBD1. CDR3 length: 13 amino acids. Germline V gene data show CDR1 as MDHEN and CDR2 as SYDVKM. Trimming cost V 6 bases and J 8 bases; bases outside gene matches: 9. As DNA, the CDR3 is TGTGCCAGCAGCCCTGCGACAGGGAGAGGCTACACCTTC. It encodes CASSPATGRGYTF.

The rearrangement uses TRBV6-1 and TRBJ1-5; D gene unclear. V lost 3 bases, J lost 3 bases, and 9 bases lay in between. In germline, CDR1 is MNHNS, CDR2 SASEGT. The length of the CDR3 is 14 residues. Here the CDR3 DNA reads TGTGCCAGCAGTGATAGGACCTTCAATCAGCCCCAGCATTTT. It translates to CASSDRTFNQPQHF.

This chain connects TRBV19 to TRBJ2-1, with D possibly TRBD1 on 5 matching bases. V lost 8 bases to trimming and J lost 4 bases, with 18 bases between them. CDR3 length: 15 amino acids. CDR1 and CDR2 (germline): LNHDA, SQIVND (reference sequence). CDR3 loop: CASRPRETEYNEQFF. Here the CDR3 DNA reads TGTGCCAGTCGCCCTCGCGAGACAGAATACAATGAGCAGTTCTTC.

This clonotype was seen more than once but under ten times. The rearrangement links TRBV15 to TRBJ1-1; D gene unclear. The ends were cut back, 2 bases at V and 7 bases at J, with 8 bases in the middle. The CDR3 runs to 12 residues. Germline CDR1 reads LNHNV; CDR2 reads YYDKDF (reference sequence). Here the CDR3 reads CATSRIAGEAFF. In DNA, the CDR3 is TGTGCCACCAGCAGAATCGCGGGTGAAGCTTTCTTT.

The V call is TRBV11-2, the J call TRBJ1-1; the D is unclear. V shed 4 bases and J shed 2 bases, with 17 bases lying between them. There are 16 residues in the CDR3. The V gene's germline CDR1 is SGHAT and CDR2 FQNNGV. CDR3: CASSSPREDRNTEAFF. CDR3 coding DNA: TGTGCCAGCAGCTCCCCCCGCGAAGACCGAAACACTGAAGCTTTCTTT.

The chain is built from TRBV13 and TRBJ1-1; 7 positions match TRBD1. The CDR3 loop spans 12 amino acids. In germline, CDR1 is PRHDT, CDR2 FYEKMQ (reference sequence). J was trimmed by 8 bases and V by 5 bases; bases with no gene match: 5. Here the CDR3 reads CASSPAQGEAFF. DNA of the CDR3: TGTGCCAGCAGCCCGGCACAGGGGGAAGCTTTCTTT.

This clonotype showed up many times. The V gene is TRBV10-2, the J gene TRBJ1-2; possibly TRBD1 for D (5 bases). The CDR3 extends over 13 amino acids. Germline V lookup: CDR1 WSHSY, CDR2 SAAADI. Trimming stripped 2 bases from V and 2 bases from J, with 6 bases between. CDR3 sequence reads: CASSEDRNYGYTF. The CDR3 DNA sequence: TGCGCCAGCAGTGAGGACAGAAACTATGGCTACACCTTC.

This clonotype was seen only a few times. The rearrangement links TRBV6-4 to TRBJ2-2; TRBD2 is a possible D gene (6 bases). The CDR3 covers 13 residues. Trimming took 4 bases from V and 3 from J, leaving 6 bases between them. From germline, CDR1 is MRHNA and CDR2 SNTAGT. The CDR3 DNA reads as TGTGCCAGCAGTGGGGGGGACACCGGGGAGCTGTTTTTT. Its protein product is CASSGGDTGELFF.

This clonotype was detected a few times. The genes are TRBV30 and TRBJ2-2; 7 bases are shared with TRBD2. The CDR3 covers 14 residues. With 4 bases clipped from V and 7 bases from J, the junction kept 9 bases outside the gene matches. CDR1 and CDR2 (germline): GTSNPN, SVGIG (reference sequence). The CDR3 DNA reads as TGTGCCTGGACCCCCGGGACTAACGGCGGGGAGCTGTTTTTT. It codes for CAWTPGTNGGELFF.

The J gene is TRBJ2-1, the V gene TRBV2, with 7 bases matching TRBD2. With 8 bases clipped from V and 5 bases from J, the junction kept 3 bases outside the gene matches. Per germline, CDR1 SNHLY and CDR2 FYNNEI. CDR3 length equals 12 residues. The CDR3 sequence: CASAGVNNEQFF. Here the CDR3 DNA reads TGTGCCAGCGCGGGGGTCAACAATGAGCAGTTCTTC. Supplemented by reference TRBV2 and TRBJ2-1, the full variable domain reads EPEVTQTPSHQVTQMGQEVILRCVPISNHLYFYWYRQILGQKVEFLVSFYNNEISEKSEIFDDQFSVERPDGSNFTLKIRSTKLEDSAMYFCASAGVNNEQFFGPGTRLTVL.